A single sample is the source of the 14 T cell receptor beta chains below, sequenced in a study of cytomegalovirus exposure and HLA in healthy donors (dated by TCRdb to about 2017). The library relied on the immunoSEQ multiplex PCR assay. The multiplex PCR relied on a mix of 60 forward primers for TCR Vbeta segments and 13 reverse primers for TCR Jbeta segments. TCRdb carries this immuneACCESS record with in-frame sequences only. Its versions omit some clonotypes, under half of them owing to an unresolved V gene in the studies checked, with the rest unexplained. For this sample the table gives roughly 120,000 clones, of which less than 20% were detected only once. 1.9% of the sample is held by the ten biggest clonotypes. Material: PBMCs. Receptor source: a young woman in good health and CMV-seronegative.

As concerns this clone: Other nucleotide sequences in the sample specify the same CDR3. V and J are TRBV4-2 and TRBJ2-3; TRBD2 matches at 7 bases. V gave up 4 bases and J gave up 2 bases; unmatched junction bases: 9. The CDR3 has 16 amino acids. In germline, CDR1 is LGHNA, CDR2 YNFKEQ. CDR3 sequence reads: CASSPTGLAATDTQYF. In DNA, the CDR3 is TGTGCCAGCAGCCCTACCGGTCTAGCGGCCACAGATACGCAGTATTTT.

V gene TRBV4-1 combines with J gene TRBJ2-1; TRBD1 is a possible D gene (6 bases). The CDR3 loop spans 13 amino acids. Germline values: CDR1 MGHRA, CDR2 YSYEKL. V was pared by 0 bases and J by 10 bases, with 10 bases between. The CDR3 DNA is TGCGCCAGCAGCCAAGAAGGGGGAAGGGAGCAGTTCTTC. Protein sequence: CASSQEGGREQFF.

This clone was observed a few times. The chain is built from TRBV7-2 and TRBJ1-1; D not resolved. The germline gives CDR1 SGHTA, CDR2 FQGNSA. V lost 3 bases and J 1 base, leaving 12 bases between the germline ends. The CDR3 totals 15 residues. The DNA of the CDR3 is TGTGCCAGCAGCTTCGATTCTGGAGGGAACACTGAAGCTTTCTTT. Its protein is CASSFDSGGNTEAFF.

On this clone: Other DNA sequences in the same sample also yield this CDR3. This CDR3 is CASSVDGSSYEQYF. CDR3 sequence (DNA): TGTGCCAGCAGCGTAGATGGCAGCTCCTACGAGCAGTACTTC. The chain combines TRBV9 with TRBJ2-7, with unresolved D. V lost 0 bases and J lost 0, with 7 bases in between. The CDR3 runs to 14 residues. CDR1 is SGDLS, CDR2 YYNGEE, per germline.

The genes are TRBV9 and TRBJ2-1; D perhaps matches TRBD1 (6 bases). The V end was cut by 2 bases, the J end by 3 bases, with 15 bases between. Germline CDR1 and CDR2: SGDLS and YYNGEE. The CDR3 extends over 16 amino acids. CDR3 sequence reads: CASSVRGGGHYNEQFF. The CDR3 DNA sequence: TGTGCCAGCAGCGTCAGGGGTGGGGGCCACTACAATGAGCAGTTCTTC.

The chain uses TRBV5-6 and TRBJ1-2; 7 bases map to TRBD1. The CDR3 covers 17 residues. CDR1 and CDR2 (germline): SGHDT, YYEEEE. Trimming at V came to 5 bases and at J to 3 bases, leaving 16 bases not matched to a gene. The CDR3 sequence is CASRGDREDGSYYGYTF. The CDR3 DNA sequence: TGTGCCAGCAGGGGCGACAGGGAGGATGGAAGTTACTATGGCTACACCTTC.

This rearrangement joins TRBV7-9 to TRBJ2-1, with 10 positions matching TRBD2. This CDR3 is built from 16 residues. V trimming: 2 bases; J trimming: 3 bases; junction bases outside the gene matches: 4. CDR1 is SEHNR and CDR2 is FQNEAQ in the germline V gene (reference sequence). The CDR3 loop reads CASSLPGLALYNEQFF. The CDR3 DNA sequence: TGTGCCAGCAGCTTACCGGGACTAGCGCTCTACAATGAGCAGTTCTTC.

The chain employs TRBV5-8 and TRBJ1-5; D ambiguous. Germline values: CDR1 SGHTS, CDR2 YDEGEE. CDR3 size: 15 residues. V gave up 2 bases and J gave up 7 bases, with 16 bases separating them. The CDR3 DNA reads TGTGCCAGCAGCTTTCTAGGGCGGGGAAGCCAGCCCCAGCATTTT. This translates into CASSFLGRGSQPQHF.

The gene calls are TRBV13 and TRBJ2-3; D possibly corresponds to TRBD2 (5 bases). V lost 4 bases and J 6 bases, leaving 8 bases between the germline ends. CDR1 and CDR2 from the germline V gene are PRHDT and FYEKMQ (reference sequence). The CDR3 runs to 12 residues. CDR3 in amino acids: CASSSRGDTQYF. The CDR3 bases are TGTGCCAGCAGCTCCCGAGGGGATACGCAGTATTTT.

The CDR3 DNA follows: TGCGCCAGCAGCCCCACGCCGGGGACTAGCGGGTCCACCTACGAGCAGTACTTC. Amino acids: CASSPTPGTSGSTYEQYF. The V gene is TRBV4-1, the J gene TRBJ2-7; 12 nucleotides line up with TRBD2. The CDR3 runs to 18 residues. Germline CDR1 reads MGHRA; CDR2 reads YSYEKL. V lost 4 bases, J lost 2 bases, and 12 bases stayed unmatched.

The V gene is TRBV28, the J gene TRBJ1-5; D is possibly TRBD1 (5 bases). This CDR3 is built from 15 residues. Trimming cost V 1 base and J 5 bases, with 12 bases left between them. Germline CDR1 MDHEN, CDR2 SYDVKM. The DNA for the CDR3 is TGTGCCAGCAGTTTATTTCTGGGGGGGGATCAGCCCCAGCATTTT. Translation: CASSLFLGGDQPQHF.

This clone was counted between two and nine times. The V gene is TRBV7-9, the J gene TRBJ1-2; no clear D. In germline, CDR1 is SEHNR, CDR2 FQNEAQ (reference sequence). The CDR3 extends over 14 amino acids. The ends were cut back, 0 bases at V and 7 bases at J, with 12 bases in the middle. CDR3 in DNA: TGTGCCAGCAGCTTAGCGCTAGGAGGGATTGGCTACACCTTC. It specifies CASSLALGGIGYTF.

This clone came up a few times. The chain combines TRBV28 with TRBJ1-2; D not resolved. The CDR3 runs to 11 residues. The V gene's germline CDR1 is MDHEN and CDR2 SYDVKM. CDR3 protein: CATGGIFGYTF. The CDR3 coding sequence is TGTGCGACGGGTGGAATCTTTGGCTACACCTTC.

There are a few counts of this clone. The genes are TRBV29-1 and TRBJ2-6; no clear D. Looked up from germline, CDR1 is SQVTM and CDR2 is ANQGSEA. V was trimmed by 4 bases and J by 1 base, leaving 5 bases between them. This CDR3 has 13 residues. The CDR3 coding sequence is TGCAGCGTTGCCCAGTCTGGGGCCAACGTCCTGACTTTC. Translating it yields CSVAQSGANVLTF.